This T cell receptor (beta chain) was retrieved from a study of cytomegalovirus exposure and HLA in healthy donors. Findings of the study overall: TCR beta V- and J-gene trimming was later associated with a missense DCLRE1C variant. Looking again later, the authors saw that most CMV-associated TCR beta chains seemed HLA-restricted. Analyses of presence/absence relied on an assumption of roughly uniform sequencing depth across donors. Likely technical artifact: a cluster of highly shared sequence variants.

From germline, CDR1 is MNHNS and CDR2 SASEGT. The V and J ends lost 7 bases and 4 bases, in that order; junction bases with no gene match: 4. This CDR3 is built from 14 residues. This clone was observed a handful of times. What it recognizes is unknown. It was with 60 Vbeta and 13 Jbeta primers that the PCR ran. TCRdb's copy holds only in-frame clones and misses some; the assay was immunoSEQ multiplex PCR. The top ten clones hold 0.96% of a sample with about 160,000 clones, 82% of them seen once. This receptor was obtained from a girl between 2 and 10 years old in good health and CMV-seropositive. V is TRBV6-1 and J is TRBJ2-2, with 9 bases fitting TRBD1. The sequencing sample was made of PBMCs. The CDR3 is CASKLTGGTGELFF. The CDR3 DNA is TGTGCCAGCAAACTGACAGGGGGCACCGGGGAGCTGTTTTTT.